The 6 T cell receptor beta chains below all came from one sample that was sequenced in a study of cytomegalovirus exposure and HLA in healthy donors. In the PCR, 60 Vbeta and 13 Jbeta primers were used. Measured with immunoSEQ multiplex PCR; TCRdb has only the in-frame clones, and not every one. The sample includes some 140,000 clones, 79% of them seen just once. What was sequenced was PBMCs. All receptors derive from a man between 18 and 29 years old in good health and CMV-seronegative.

This clone was seen just once. The chain uses TRBV25-1 and TRBJ2-7; 7 nucleotides line up with TRBD1. The CDR3 is 14 residues long. Trimming removed 7 bases from V and 1 base from J; junction bases left unmatched: 7. Germline V gene sequence: CDR1 MGHDK, CDR2 SYGVNS. The CDR3 nucleotides are TGTGCCAGCAACGGGGACAGAGGGTCCTACGAGCAGTACTTC. As protein: CASNGDRGSYEQYF.

The rearrangement joins TRBV4-3 to TRBJ2-5; 8 bases align to TRBD1. The DNA end is more similar to TRBJ2-7, so the J call may be wrong. The CDR3 length is 16 residues. From germline, CDR1 is LGHNA and CDR2 YSLEER. CDR3 sequence: CASSQGRTGYSYEQYF. CDR3 nucleotide sequence: TGCGCCAGCAGCCAAGGGCGGACAGGGTACTCCTACGAGCAGTACTTC.

The chain links TRBV30 to TRBJ2-7; 7 bases fit TRBD1. V lost 2 bases, J lost 3 bases, and 7 bases stayed unmatched. Germline assignment: CDR1 GTSNPN and CDR2 SVGIG (reference sequence). The CDR3 has 14 amino acids. The CDR3 DNA reads as TGTGCCTGGAGTAGACAGGGCCCCGTCTACGAGCAGTACTTC. The encoded protein is CAWSRQGPVYEQYF. Full variable domain (outside the CDR3, taken from reference TRBV30 and TRBJ2-7): SQTIHQWPATLVQPVGSPLSLECTVEGTSNPNLYWYRQAAGRGLQLLFYSVGIGQISSEVPQNLSASRPQDRQFILSSKKLLLSDSGFYLCAWSRQGPVYEQYFGPGTRLTVT.

V is TRBV5-1 and J is TRBJ2-3; 11 bases are a match to TRBD1. The germline V gene has CDR1 SGHRS and CDR2 YFSETQ. After removal of 4 bases from V and 1 base from J, the junction contained 8 bases not matched to a gene. This CDR3 comprises 17 residues. DNA of the CDR3: TGCGCCAGCAGCACCGGGACAGGGGGACTTGGCACAGATACGCAGTATTTT. This encodes CASSTGTGGLGTDTQYF.

This rearrangement joins TRBV9 to TRBJ2-3; D is possibly TRBD2 (6 bases). Trimming took off 3 bases at V and 5 bases at J, with 16 bases between the two ends. This CDR3 is built from 15 residues. Germline values: CDR1 SGDLS, CDR2 YYNGEE. In DNA form, the CDR3 reads TGTGCCAGCAGCGCATCGGGACTGGGAGGAGATACGCAGTATTTT. Translated, it gives CASSASGLGGDTQYF.

As DNA, the CDR3 is TGTGCCAGCGCCCCCGGGCAGGGCAATGAGCAGTTCTTC. This encodes CASAPGQGNEQFF. The rearrangement uses TRBV7-3 and TRBJ2-1; tentative D call: TRBD1 (5 bases). There are 13 residues in the CDR3. The V end lost 8 bases, the J end lost 6 bases, and 14 bases lay between the germline ends. CDR1 is SGHTA, CDR2 FQGTGA, per germline.